This T cell receptor beta chain stems from a study of Ad26.COV2.S vaccination and SARS-CoV-2 variants. Study background: COV1001, an Ad26.COV2.S trial, supplied this vaccine-arm donor. General study results and limits: It was found that vaccine and placebo recipients had similar non-spike TCR breadth. Greater spike-specific TCR breadth was seen in vaccine recipients than in placebo recipients.

From germline, CDR1 is GTSNPN and CDR2 SVGIG (reference sequence). Trimming cost V 3 bases and J 5 bases, with 11 bases left between them. There are 13 residues in the CDR3. A note on this clone: Its antigen is still unknown.

Noted treatment: around 19 received Ad26.COV2.S at low or high dose, single or two shots; roughly five received placebo; per-sample allocation not given. Following the first vaccine or placebo injection, samples were taken on day 63. Method: immunoSEQ multiplex PCR; TCRdb's copy keeps in-frame clones and lacks some. The repertoire consists of about 400,000 clones, with around 82% occurring once and the leading ten covering roughly 7.4%. The receptor was derived from a person aged 18 to 59 who received the Ad26.COV2.S COVID-19 vaccine or a placebo. The sample consisted of peripheral blood, taken in a trial of Ad26.COV2.S vaccine versus placebo. The chain couples TRBV30 to TRBJ1-5, with D possibly TRBD1 on 5 matching bases. Here the CDR3 reads CAWREDSYQPQHF. The CDR3 DNA reads as TGTGCCTGGAGGGAAGACAGCTATCAGCCCCAGCATTTT.